These 3 T cell receptor beta chains originate from one sample sequenced in a study of graft-versus-host responses after intestinal transplantation. Their cognate antigens are unknown. Here immunoSEQ multiplex PCR was the method, and the copy in TCRdb shows in-frame clones only, minus some. The sample has roughly 92,000 clones, less than 90% seen once. This material consisted of unstimulated CD4+ T cells sorted from spleen or lymph node cells, taken before transplant. The receptors stem from a human donor who was the organ donor for an intestinal transplant.

The genes are TRBV5-1 and TRBJ2-5, with D maybe TRBD1 (5 bases). There are 14 residues in the CDR3. Trimming took off 2 bases at V and 4 bases at J, with 12 bases between the two ends. Germline V CDR1 and CDR2: SGHRS, YFSETQ. In DNA form, the CDR3 reads TGCGCCAGCAGCTTCTCGACAGCCGGAGAGACCCAGTACTTC. The encoded protein is CASSFSTAGETQYF.

The rearrangement links TRBV9 to TRBJ2-1; 7 positions match TRBD2. The V gene end was trimmed by 4 bases and the J gene end by 5 bases; junction bases not matched to a gene: 3. The length of the CDR3 is 13 residues. Per the germline V gene, CDR1 is SGDLS and CDR2 is YYNGEE. The CDR3 nucleotides read TGTGCCAGCAGCTACGGGACTAACAATGAGCAGTTCTTC. Encoded protein: CASSYGTNNEQFF. Combining the CDR3 with reference TRBV9 and TRBJ2-1 gives the whole variable domain DSGVTQTPKHLITATGQRVTLRCSPRSGDLSVYWYQQSLDQGLQFLIQYYNGEERAKGNILERFSAQQFPDLHSELNLSSLELGDSALYFCASSYGTNNEQFFGPGTRLTVL.

The chain employs TRBV10-3 and TRBJ1-1, with D possibly being TRBD1 (6 bases). The length of the CDR3 is 13 residues. V was cut by 6 bases and J by 11 bases, with 19 bases left in between. Germline V gene sequence: CDR1 ENHRY, CDR2 SYGVKD. The CDR3 sequence is CAIRGDTGWWAFF. The DNA of the CDR3 is TGTGCCATCAGGGGAGACACAGGGTGGTGGGCTTTCTTT.